The rows below give T cell receptor beta chains drawn from one sample of a study of beta chain features in type 1 diabetes. TCRdb's table, derived via immunoSEQ multiplex PCR, lists solely in-frame clones and lacks some. The sample consists of 120,000 or so clones, around 16% of them appearing once. Sequenced sample: central memory CD4+ T cells from blood. The receptors originated from a man younger than 35 with type 1 diabetes. CDR3s include the opening cysteine and the closing phenylalanine or tryptophan. A D gene is named only where the DNA matches it firmly. Part of the rows lack a size; the others show once, few, many or a class for expanded clones.

clone size	D gene	V gene	J gene	CDR3 DNA	CDR3 protein
-	-	TRBV5-1	TRBJ2-7	TGCGCCAGCAGATTCGACAGCTACGAGCAGTACTTC	CASRFDSYEQYF
-	-	TRBV29-1	TRBJ2-6	TGCAGCGTTGATGAAGGGGCCGGGGCCAACGTCCTGACTTTC	CSVDEGAGANVLTF
-	-	TRBV4-1	TRBJ2-5	TGCGCCAGCAGCCAAGTGGGGTCATGGGAGACCCAGTACTTC	CASSQVGSWETQYF
few	-	TRBV6-5	TRBJ2-5	TGTGCCAGCAGTTACTCCGCGGAGACCCAGTACTTC	CASSYSAETQYF
-	TRBD1	TRBV7-6	TRBJ1-1	TGTGCCAGCAGCTCGGAGGACAGGGGGACTGAAGCTTTCTTT	CASSSEDRGTEAFF
-	-	TRBV5-1	TRBJ2-3	TGCGCCAGCAGCTTGGGGCAGGGTGAAGATACGCAGTATTTT	CASSLGQGEDTQYF
few	TRBD2	TRBV29-1	TRBJ2-1	TGCAGCATTAGCGGGAGGGCCGGGTTTCAGTTTCCCAATGAGCAGTTCTTC	CSISGRAGFQFPNEQFF
few	-	TRBV7-6	TRBJ2-1	TGTGCCAGCAGCGCCCTACTAGCCGGGGGCCATGAGCAGTTCTTC	CASSALLAGGHEQFF
-	-	TRBV30	TRBJ2-6	TGTGCCTGGAGTAAGTCTGGGGCCAACGTCCTGACTTTC	CAWSKSGANVLTF
-	-	TRBV30	TRBJ1-3	TGTGCCTGGAGTGTAGCGTGGCGCGACTCTGGAAACACCATATATTTT	CAWSVAWRDSGNTIYF
few	-	TRBV19	TRBJ2-5	TGTGCCAGTAGTACCATCCAGAAAACACAAGAGACCCAGTACTTC	CASSTIQKTQETQYF
-	TRBD2	TRBV11-2	TRBJ2-3	TGTGCCAGCAGCTCGACTAGCGGGAGTACAGATACGCAGTATTTT	CASSSTSGSTDTQYF
few	TRBD2	TRBV23-1	TRBJ2-3	TGCGCCAGCAGTCTTACCGGGACTAGAAGTGCAGATACGCAGTATTTT	CASSLTGTRSADTQYF
few	-	TRBV7-2	TRBJ2-4	TGTGCCAGCAGCGCCGGGACGTCTAGAAGGTGGGACATTCAGTACTTC	CASSAGTSRRWDIQYF
few	-	TRBV30	TRBJ2-1	TGTGCCTGGAGCGCAATGGGTCTCTCCTATGAGCAGTTCTTC	CAWSAMGLSYEQFF
few	TRBD1	TRBV6-6	TRBJ2-3	TGTGCCAGCAGCCACAGGGGGCGCCCGGATACGCAGTATTTT	CASSHRGRPDTQYF
-	-	TRBV30	TRBJ1-5	TGTGCCTGGAGCCCAAAAAATCAGCCCCAGCATTTT	CAWSPKNQPQHF
few	-	TRBV7-2	TRBJ2-3	TGTGCCAGCAGCTCTTACTCGACTAGCACAGATACGCAGTATTTT	CASSSYSTSTDTQYF
few	TRBD2	TRBV5-4	TRBJ2-2	TGTGCCAGCTGCCCGGGACTAGCGGAAACCGGGGAGCTGTTTTTT	CASCPGLAETGELFF
-	-	TRBV28	TRBJ1-6	TGTGCCAGCACCGAGGATGGGAGGAATTCACCCCTCCACTTT	CASTEDGRNSPLHF
-	TRBD1	TRBV7-9	TRBJ2-7	TGTGCCAGCAGCTCCGGGACAGGGGCCATCCACGAGCAGTACTTC	CASSSGTGAIHEQYF
-	-	TRBV11-2	TRBJ2-6	TGTGCCAGCAGCTCCACGGCTGGGGCCAACGTCCTGACTTTC	CASSSTAGANVLTF
few	-	TRBV6-6	TRBJ2-7	TGTGCCAGCATGCGACGGGGCTACGAGCAGTACTTC	CASMRRGYEQYF
-	-	TRBV7-2	TRBJ1-2	TGTGCCAGCAGCTTAGCGGGACGGACCGCAGGGGGCTACACCTTC	CASSLAGRTAGGYTF
few	-	TRBV7-2	TRBJ1-5	TGTGCCAGCAGCGCTGAGGGGCAACCGCCCCAGCATTTT	CASSAEGQPPQHF
few	-	TRBV5-1	TRBJ2-7	TGCGCCAGCAGACCAGACAGGAACTACGAGCAGTACTTC	CASRPDRNYEQYF
few	TRBD2	TRBV7-6	TRBJ2-3	TGTGCCAGCAGCTCCGGAGCGGGGGGAGATACGCAGTATTTT	CASSSGAGGDTQYF
few	-	TRBV6-6	TRBJ2-7	TGTGCCAGCAGCCCGGATCGGGTACTCACGGCCTACGAGCAGTACTTC	CASSPDRVLTAYEQYF
-	TRBD2	TRBV2	TRBJ2-1	TGTGCCAGCAGTCAAAATCTAGCGGGAGCTCTCCGATCTGAGCAGTTCTTC	CASSQNLAGALRSEQFF
few	-	TRBV30	TRBJ2-7	TGTGCCTGGCGCCCCGGAGGGCCTACTAACGAGCAGTACTTC	CAWRPGGPTNEQYF
few	TRBD1	TRBV27	TRBJ2-1	TGTGCCAGCAGTTTCGACACAGGGGGAGGTTACAATGAGCAGTTCTTC	CASSFDTGGGYNEQFF
-	-	TRBV7-9	TRBJ2-3	TGTGCCAGCAGCTTAGGGGCCGTGGATACGCAGTATTTT	CASSLGAVDTQYF
-	TRBD2	TRBV11-2	TRBJ2-3	TGTGCCAGCAGCTTCAATAGCGGGGGGAACACAGATACGCAGTATTTT	CASSFNSGGNTDTQYF
-	-	TRBV10-3	TRBJ1-2	TGTGCCATCAGCCCACCAAAGACAGGTTATGGCTACACCTTC	CAISPPKTGYGYTF
-	TRBD2	TRBV6-5	TRBJ2-1	TGTGCCAGCAGTTACGGGAGGGAGCCCGGGAAGGGTGAGCAGTTCTTC	CASSYGREPGKGEQFF
-	TRBD2	TRBV7-2	TRBJ2-7	TGTGCCAGCAGCTTAGTGAAAGCGGGACCCTACGAGCAGTACTTC	CASSLVKAGPYEQYF
few	TRBD2	TRBV6-8	TRBJ2-3	TGTGCCAGCAGTTCACCGGGACTAGCGGTGGTCACAGATACGCAGTATTTT	CASSSPGLAVVTDTQYF
-	-	TRBV19	TRBJ2-5	TGTGCCCAGTACGAAGGTGGGGCCCAAGAGACCCAGTACTTC	CAQYEGGAQETQYF
-	-	TRBV28	TRBJ1-4	TGTGCCAGCGGAGGGGGTTCAAGGGAAAAACTGTTTTTT	CASGGGSREKLFF
few	-	TRBV5-1	TRBJ2-7	TGCGCCAGCAGCTCCTTGTACGAGCAGTACTTC	CASSSLYEQYF
-	TRBD2	TRBV7-3	TRBJ2-3	TGTGCCAGCAGCTTATCAGTTGGACTAGCGGGGAGCCACACAGATACGCAGTATTTT	CASSLSVGLAGSHTDTQYF
-	-	TRBV6-5	TRBJ1-2	TGTGCCAGCAGTCTCCGGGCAGGGGATGGCTACACCTTC	CASSLRAGDGYTF
few	TRBD2	TRBV18	TRBJ2-5	TGTGCCAGCCGGGGGGAAGAAGAGACCCAGTACTTC	CASRGEEETQYF
-	-	TRBV7-2	TRBJ2-1	TGTGCCAGCAGCTCTCAGAGAGAAGGGGTAGAGCAGTTCTTC	CASSSQREGVEQFF
few	TRBD2	TRBV30	TRBJ2-7	TGTGCCTGGAGTGTCCAGCGGGGGGGACCAAGCTCCTACGAGCAGTACTTC	CAWSVQRGGPSSYEQYF
medium-sized	TRBD1	TRBV5-4	TRBJ2-7	TGTGCCAGCAGGAGGGACAGGGGGACCTACGAGCAGTACTTC	CASRRDRGTYEQYF
many	-	TRBV2	TRBJ2-2	TGTGCCAGCAGTGAACGAAAGGGGTGGACCGGGGAGCTGTTTTTT	CASSERKGWTGELFF
-	-	TRBV7-2	TRBJ1-1	TGTGCCAGCAGGCCGAAGAGCTTCGCCACTGAAGCTTTCTTT	CASRPKSFATEAFF
-	-	TRBV7-9	TRBJ2-7	TGTGCCAGCAGCTTTCAGGGGCCTCCCAAGGCCTTC	CASSFQGPPKAF
-	-	TRBV11-3	TRBJ2-3	TGTGCCAGCAGCTTAGATCCAGATACGCAGTATTTT	CASSLDPDTQYF
few	TRBD2	TRBV4-1	TRBJ2-1	TGCGCCAGCAGCCAAGATGGGCTAGCGGGGGGCCCCTACAATGAGCAGTTCTTC	CASSQDGLAGGPYNEQFF
few	-	TRBV6-1	TRBJ2-7	TGTGCCAGCAGTGAAGTGTTGGACGGAGCTCAAGTGCAGTACTTC	CASSEVLDGAQVQYF
-	-	TRBV7-2	TRBJ1-2	TGTGCCAGCAGCTTATCTGGGGTTAACTATGGCTACACCTTC	CASSLSGVNYGYTF